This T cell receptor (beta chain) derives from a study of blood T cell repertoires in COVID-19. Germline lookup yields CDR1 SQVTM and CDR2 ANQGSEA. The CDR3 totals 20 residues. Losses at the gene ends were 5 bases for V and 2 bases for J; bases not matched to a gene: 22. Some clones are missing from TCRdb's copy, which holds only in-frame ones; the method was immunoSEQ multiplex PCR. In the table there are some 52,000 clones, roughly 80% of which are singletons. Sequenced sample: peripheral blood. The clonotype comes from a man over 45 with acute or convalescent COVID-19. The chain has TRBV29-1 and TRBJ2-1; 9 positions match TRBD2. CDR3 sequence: CSVNRKPYFGTSTTYNEQFF. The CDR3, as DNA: TGCAGCGTTAACCGGAAGCCATACTTCGGGACTAGCACAACCTACAATGAGCAGTTCTTC.